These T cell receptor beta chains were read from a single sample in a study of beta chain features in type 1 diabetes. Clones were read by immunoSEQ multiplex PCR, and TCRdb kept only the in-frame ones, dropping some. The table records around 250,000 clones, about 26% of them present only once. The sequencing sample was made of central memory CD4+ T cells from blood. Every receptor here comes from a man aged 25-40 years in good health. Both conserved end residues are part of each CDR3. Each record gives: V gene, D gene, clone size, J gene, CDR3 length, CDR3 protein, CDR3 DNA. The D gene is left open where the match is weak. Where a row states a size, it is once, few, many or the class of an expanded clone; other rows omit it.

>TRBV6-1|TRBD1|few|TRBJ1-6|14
CASSETGVDSPLHF
TGTGCCAGCAGTGAGACAGGGGTAGATTCACCCCTCCACTTT
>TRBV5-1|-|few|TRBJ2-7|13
CASSLVSSDEQYF
TGCGCCAGCAGCTTGGTATCTAGCGACGAGCAGTACTTC
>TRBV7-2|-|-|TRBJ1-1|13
CASSFPTNTEAFF
TGTGCCAGCAGCTTCCCGACAAACACTGAAGCTTTCTTT
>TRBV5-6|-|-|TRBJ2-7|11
CASSLKLEQYF
TGTGCCAGCAGCCTCAAGCTCGAGCAGTACTTC
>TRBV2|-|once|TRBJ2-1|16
CASSRRGGGNYNEQFF
TGTGCCAGCAGTCGTCGAGGGGGCGGGAACTACAATGAGCAGTTCTTC
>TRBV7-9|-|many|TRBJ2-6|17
CASSPRVGLFGANVLTF
TGTGCCAGCAGCCCGAGGGTGGGCCTCTTTGGGGCCAACGTCCTGACTTTC
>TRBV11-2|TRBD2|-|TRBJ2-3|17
CASSLRLAGANTDTQYF
TGTGCCAGCAGCTTACGACTAGCGGGGGCCAACACAGATACGCAGTATTTT
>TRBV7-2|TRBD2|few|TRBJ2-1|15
CASSLQASGRNEQFF
TGTGCCAGCAGCTTACAGGCTAGCGGGAGGAATGAGCAGTTCTTC
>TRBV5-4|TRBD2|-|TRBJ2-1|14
CASSLGRGGNEQFF
TGTGCCAGCAGCTTAGGGAGGGGTGGAAATGAGCAGTTCTTC
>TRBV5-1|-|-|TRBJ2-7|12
CASSLDRHEQYF
TGCGCCAGCAGCTTGGACAGGCACGAGCAGTACTTC
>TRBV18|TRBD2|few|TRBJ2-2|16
CASSLIAGRNTGELFF
TGTGCCAGCTCACTTATAGCGGGGAGGAACACCGGGGAGCTGTTTTTT
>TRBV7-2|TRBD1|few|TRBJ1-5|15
CASSFGTGGGQPQHF
TGTGCCAGCAGCTTCGGGACAGGGGGCGGTCAGCCCCAGCATTTT
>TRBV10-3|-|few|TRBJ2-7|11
CAISGSYEQYF
TGTGCCATCAGTGGCTCCTACGAGCAGTACTTC
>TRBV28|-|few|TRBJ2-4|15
CASSVYVGAKNIQYF
TGTGCCAGCAGTGTATATGTAGGGGCCAAAAACATTCAGTACTTC